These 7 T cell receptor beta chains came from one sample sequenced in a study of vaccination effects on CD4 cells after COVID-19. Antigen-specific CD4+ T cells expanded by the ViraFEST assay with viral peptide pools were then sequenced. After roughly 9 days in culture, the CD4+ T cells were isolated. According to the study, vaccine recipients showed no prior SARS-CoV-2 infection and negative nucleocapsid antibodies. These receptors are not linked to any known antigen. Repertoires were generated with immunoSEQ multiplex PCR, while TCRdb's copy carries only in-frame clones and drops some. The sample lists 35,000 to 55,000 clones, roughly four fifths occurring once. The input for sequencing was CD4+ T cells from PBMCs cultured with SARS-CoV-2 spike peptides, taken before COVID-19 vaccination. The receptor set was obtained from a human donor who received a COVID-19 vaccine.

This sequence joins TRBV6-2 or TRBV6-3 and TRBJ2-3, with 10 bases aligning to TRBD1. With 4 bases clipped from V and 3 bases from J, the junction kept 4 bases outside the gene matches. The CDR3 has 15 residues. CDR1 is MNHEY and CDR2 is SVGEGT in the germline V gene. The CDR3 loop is CASSSDRGQTDTQYF. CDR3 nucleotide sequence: TGTGCCAGCAGTTCAGACAGGGGGCAAACAGATACGCAGTATTTT.

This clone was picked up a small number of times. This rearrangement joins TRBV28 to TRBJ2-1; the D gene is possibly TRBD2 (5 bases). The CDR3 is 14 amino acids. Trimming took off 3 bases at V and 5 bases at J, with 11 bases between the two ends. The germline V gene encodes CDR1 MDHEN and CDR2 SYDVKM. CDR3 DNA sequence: TGTGCCAGCAGTTTGAGGGCAGAAAACAATGAGCAGTTCTTC. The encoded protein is CASSLRAENNEQFF.

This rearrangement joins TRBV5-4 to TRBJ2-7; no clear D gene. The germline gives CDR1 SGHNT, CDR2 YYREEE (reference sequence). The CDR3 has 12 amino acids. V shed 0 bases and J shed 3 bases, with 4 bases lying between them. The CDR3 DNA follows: TGTGCCAGCAGCTTGGATGGCTACGAGCAGTACGTC. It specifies CASSLDGYEQYV.

The CDR3 nucleotides are TGTGCCATCAGGGACGGCCCGAACACCGGGGAGCTGTTTTTT. Amino acids: CAIRDGPNTGELFF. The chain has TRBV10-3 and TRBJ2-2; no firm D call. Trimming removed 6 bases at V and 0 bases at J, with 8 bases between. The CDR3 has 14 residues. Germline CDR1 and CDR2: ENHRY and SYGVKD.

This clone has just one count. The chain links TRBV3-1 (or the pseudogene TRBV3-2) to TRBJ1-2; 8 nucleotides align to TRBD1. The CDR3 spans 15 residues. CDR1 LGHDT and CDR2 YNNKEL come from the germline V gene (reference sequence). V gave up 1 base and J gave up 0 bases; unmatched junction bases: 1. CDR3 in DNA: TGTGCCAGCAGCCAAGGGGGACAGGCTAACTATGGCTACACCTTC. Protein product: CASSQGGQANYGYTF.

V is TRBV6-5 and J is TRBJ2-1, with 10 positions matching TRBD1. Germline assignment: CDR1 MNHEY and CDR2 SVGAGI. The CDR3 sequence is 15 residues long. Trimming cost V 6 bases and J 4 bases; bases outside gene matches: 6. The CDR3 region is CASSVGTGAYNEQFF. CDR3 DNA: TGTGCCAGCAGCGTCGGGACAGGGGCATACAATGAGCAGTTCTTC.

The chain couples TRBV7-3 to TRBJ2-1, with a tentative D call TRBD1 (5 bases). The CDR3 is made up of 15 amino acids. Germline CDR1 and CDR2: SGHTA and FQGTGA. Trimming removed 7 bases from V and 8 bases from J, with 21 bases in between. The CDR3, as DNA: TGTGCCAGCAAACAGTCAGACCTAGTGGGGCATGAGCAGTTCTTC. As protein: CASKQSDLVGHEQFF.